The 25 T cell receptor beta chains reported below all come from one sample, sequenced in a study of T cells in Graves' hyperthyroidism and ophthalmopathy. TCR beta CDR3 region amplification was performed from RNA transcripts. Initially, a first-round RT-PCR of the TCR CDR3 employed the HTBI primer set. TCRdb called the multiplex PCR reads again in MiXCR, with one record for every CDR3 protein. This table has hundreds of thousands of distinct CDR3 sequences, around a quarter appearing once. Sequenced sample: blood. The receptors were sampled from a woman younger than 45 with Graves' ophthalmopathy.

This sequence joins TRBV12-3 or TRBV12-4 and TRBJ2-2; no clear D. This CDR3 region has 10 residues. The V end lost 3 bases, the J end lost 9 bases, and 2 bases lay between the germline ends. CDR3 sequence (DNA): TGTGCCAGCAGTTTGCGGGAGCTGTTTTTT. It translates to CASSLRELFF.

The sample holds many counts of this clonotype. The chain joins TRBV20-1 to TRBJ2-5; 8 nucleotides agree with TRBD1. This CDR3 is built from 13 residues. The junction had 7 bases not matched to a gene; V was cut back by 3 bases and J by 7 bases. Germline loops: CDR1 DFQATT, CDR2 SNEGSKA (reference sequence). This chain's CDR3 is CSASGQGIRTQYF. DNA for the CDR3: TGCAGTGCTAGTGGACAGGGAATCAGGACCCAGTACTTC.

The V call is TRBV6-2 or TRBV6-3, the J call TRBJ2-6, with 8 bases that match TRBD1. Germline V CDR1 and CDR2: MNHEY, SVGEGT. V was pared by 10 bases and J by 0 bases, with 11 bases of the junction left unmatched. This CDR3 contains 17 residues. The CDR3 nucleotides read TGTGCCATCTGTTACAGGGGGGCGATCTCTGGGGCCAACGTCCTGACTTTC. It yields the protein CAICYRGAISGANVLTF.

The chain has TRBV28 and TRBJ1-2; D is possibly TRBD1 (5 bases). Looked up from germline, CDR1 is MDHEN and CDR2 is SYDVKM. Between the trimmed V and J ends, which lost 7 bases and 8 bases, there was a span of 14 bases. The CDR3 contains 12 residues. CDR3 loop: CASKLLGVGYTF. The CDR3 DNA sequence: TGTGCCAGCAAACTTCTAGGGGTGGGCTACACCTTC.

This clonotype has ten or more counts. The J gene is TRBJ2-7, the V gene TRBV4-1, with TRBD1 as a possible D gene (6 bases). Looked up from germline, CDR1 is MGHRA and CDR2 is YSYEKL. V lost 2 bases and J 1 base, leaving 12 bases between the germline ends. The CDR3 is 15 residues long. CDR3 nucleotides: TGCGCCAGCAGCCAAACGACAGGCTATTCCTACGAGCAGTACTTC. It is translated as CASSQTTGYSYEQYF.

This clonotype was detected ten times or more. The chain employs TRBV29-1 and TRBJ2-6, with D perhaps TRBD1 (7 bases). Germline CDR1 reads SQVTM; CDR2 reads ANQGSEA. Between the trimmed V and J ends, which lost 4 bases and 0 bases, there was a span of 13 bases. The CDR3 covers 16 residues. The CDR3 sequence is CSVVGGGYSGANVLTF. The DNA of the CDR3 is TGCAGCGTTGTCGGAGGGGGCTACTCTGGGGCCAACGTCCTGACTTTC.

This clonotype was counted between two and nine times. The chain is built from TRBV20-1 and TRBJ1-3; 12 bases line up with TRBD1. V was pared by 6 bases and J by 2 bases, with 5 bases of the junction left unmatched. The V gene's germline CDR1 is DFQATT and CDR2 SNEGSKA (reference sequence). CDR3 length: 15 residues. This chain's CDR3 is CSAAGTGGTGNTIYF. The CDR3 bases are TGCAGTGCGGCAGGGACAGGGGGCACTGGAAACACCATATATTTT.

Points on this clonotype: A much larger clone lies one base from this, so it may be a read error. V usage is TRBV30 and J usage is TRBJ2-2, with 7 bases lining up with TRBD2. Germline loops: CDR1 GTSNPN, CDR2 SVGIG (reference sequence). The CDR3 totals 14 residues. The CDR3 loop is CAFHPGTGSGELLF. As DNA, the CDR3 is TGTGCCTTTCACCCTGGGACCGGGAGCGGGGAGCTGTTGTTT.

This clonotype was picked up many times. The chain couples TRBV12-3 or TRBV12-4 to TRBJ1-5, with 8 bases that match TRBD1. The CDR3 is made up of 16 amino acids. The V and J ends lost 6 bases and 0 bases, in that order; junction bases with no gene match: 7. The CDR3 DNA reads as TGTGCCAGCAGCTCACAGGGGGGGAATAGCAATCAGCCCCAGCATTTT. It yields the protein CASSSQGGNSNQPQHF.

The chain recombines TRBV13 with TRBJ1-2; D is unclear. This CDR3 is built from 12 residues. The V gene lost 3 bases and the J gene lost 8 bases, with 10 bases spanning the gap. Germline CDR1 is PRHDT and CDR2 is FYEKMQ (reference sequence). CDR3 nucleotides: TGTGCCAGCAGCTTCTCCGTGGAGGGCTACACCTTC. The encoded protein is CASSFSVEGYTF.

This clonotype showed up many times. The chain combines TRBV27 with TRBJ1-2; no clear D gene. Trimming removed 4 bases at V and 5 bases at J, with 17 bases between. Looked up from germline, CDR1 is MNHEY and CDR2 is SMNVEV (reference sequence). CDR3 size: 15 residues. CDR3 protein: CASSSGSTHLYGYTF. CDR3 nucleotide sequence: TGTGCCAGCAGTTCCGGGTCTACCCACCTTTATGGCTACACCTTC.

In its sample, this clonotype was seen a few times. The gene calls are TRBV12-3 or TRBV12-4 and TRBJ1-2; TRBD1 matches 7 bases. The CDR3 consists of 14 residues. With V trimmed by 4 bases and J by 7 bases, 9 bases remained unmatched. The CDR3 sequence: CASSYSGTVPGYTF. DNA of the CDR3: TGTGCCAGCAGTTACTCAGGGACAGTTCCTGGCTACACCTTC.

V usage is TRBV6-1 and J usage is TRBJ2-7; TRBD2 is a possible D gene (6 bases). The CDR3 loop spans 14 amino acids. V lost 6 bases to trimming and J lost 1 base, with 13 bases between them. The V gene's germline CDR1 is MNHNS and CDR2 SASEGT. CDR3 DNA sequence: TGTGCCAGCAGCGGCGGGACTGGGTCCTACGAGCAGTACTTC. Its protein is CASSGGTGSYEQYF.

The sample holds many counts of this clonotype. The J gene is TRBJ1-1, the V gene TRBV29-1; D is unclear. This CDR3 is built from 11 residues. Germline assignment: CDR1 SQVTM and CDR2 ANQGSEA. Deletions cut 5 bases from V and 0 bases from J, with 4 bases between. The CDR3 DNA reads as TGCAGCGTTAAAGTGAACACTGAAGCTTTCTTT. Translation: CSVKVNTEAFF.

This chain links TRBV29-1 with TRBJ2-7; TRBD2 matches 7 bases. From germline, CDR1 is SQVTM and CDR2 ANQGSEA. CDR3 size: 12 residues. V lost 3 bases to trimming and J lost 5 bases; unmatched junction nucleotides: 4. CDR3 coding DNA: TGCAGCGTTGATGAGGGGAGGGACGAGCAGTACTTC. It specifies CSVDEGRDEQYF.

A remark on this clonotype: As the CDR3 is not closed by the conserved phenylalanine or tryptophan, this likely results from a read error. The chain combines TRBV5-1 with TRBJ2-2; D call uncertain. The CDR3 consists of 14 residues. V was shortened by 0 bases and J by 13 bases, with 16 bases between the two germline ends. The germline gives CDR1 SGHRS, CDR2 YFSETQ. The DNA of the CDR3 is TGCGCCAGCAGCTTGGGCGGCGCCCGACTCGTGCTGTTTTTG. It codes for CASSLGGARLVLFL.

This clonotype was found many times. CDR3 amino acids: CASRGGPNTEAFF. The CDR3 coding sequence is TGTGCCAGCCGAGGGGGTCCGAACACTGAAGCTTTCTTT. This chain links TRBV11-3 with TRBJ1-1, with D maybe TRBD1 (6 bases). Per germline, CDR1 SGHNT and CDR2 YENEEA. V lost 8 bases, J lost 1 base, and 11 bases lay in between. The CDR3 consists of 13 residues.

In this sample, this clonotype turned up a few times. The chain couples TRBV28 to TRBJ1-1; 8 bases match TRBD1. The J segment lost 7 bases and the V segment lost 6 bases, leaving 13 bases of the junction unmatched. Germline-derived CDR1 and CDR2 are MDHEN and SYDVKM. This CDR3 is built from 15 residues. The CDR3 bases are TGTGCCAGCAGCTCCGAGTCCCGGGACAGGTTTGAAGCTTTCTTT. Amino acid sequence: CASSSESRDRFEAFF.

This clonotype was counted many times. The chain carries TRBV5-1 and TRBJ1-1, with D perhaps matching TRBD1 (6 bases). This CDR3 region has 17 residues. Trimming removed 4 bases at V and 0 bases at J, with 19 bases between. Germline lookup yields CDR1 SGHRS and CDR2 YFSETQ. In nucleotides, the CDR3 is TGCGCCAGCAGCCCTAATCTCGAGGGGGGCATGAACACTGAAGCTTTCTTT. Translating it yields CASSPNLEGGMNTEAFF.

A note on this clonotype: A much bigger clone sits one base away, suggesting this may be a read error. The CDR3 here is CASGLSRTDGHTF. The CDR3 DNA is TGTGCTAGTGGTTTGTCCCGGACAGATGGCCACACCTTC. The rearrangement uses TRBV12-5 and TRBJ1-2; TRBD1 is a possible D gene (6 bases). This CDR3 contains 13 residues. CDR1 is LGHNT and CDR2 is FRNRAP in the germline V gene. Together with reference TRBV12-5 and TRBJ1-2, the CDR3 gives the full variable domain: DARVTQTPRHKVTEMGQEVTMRCQPILGHNTVFWYRQTMMQGLELLAYFRNRAPLDDSGMPKDRFSAEMPDATLATLKIQPSEPRDSAVYFCASGLSRTDGHTFGSGTRLTVV.

This clonotype was observed at least ten times. CDR3 sequence (DNA): TGTGCCAGCAAGGCAAACGCTAACTATGGCTACACCTTC. Amino acid sequence: CASKANANYGYTF. The chain links TRBV6-2 or TRBV6-3 to TRBJ1-2; D gene uncertain. The CDR3 sequence is 13 residues long. Trimming removed 7 bases from V and 0 bases from J, with 9 bases in between. The germline gives CDR1 MNHEY, CDR2 SVGEGT.

There are many counts of this clonotype. The J gene is TRBJ2-5, the V gene TRBV12-3 or TRBV12-4; a possible D gene is TRBD2 (5 bases). The CDR3 contains 13 residues. V lost 6 bases and J lost 5, with 13 bases in between. The CDR3 reads CASRDSLSETQYF. The CDR3 coding sequence is TGTGCCAGCAGGGACTCTCTTTCCGAGACCCAGTACTTC.

The chain combines TRBV30 with TRBJ1-2, with D uncertain. Trimming left V 1 base short and J 2 bases short, with 8 bases between. The CDR3 sequence is 13 residues long. Germline V gives CDR1 GTSNPN, CDR2 SVGIG (reference sequence). The CDR3 loop reads CAWSGRLNYGYTF. CDR3 nucleotide sequence: TGTGCCTGGAGTGGACGGCTGAACTATGGCTACACCTTC.

This clonotype was recorded at least ten times. The chain employs TRBV6-5 and TRBJ1-1; TRBD1 might be the D (6 bases). Germline V gene sequence: CDR1 MNHEY, CDR2 SVGAGI. CDR3 length: 14 amino acids. Trimming pared 6 bases from V and 0 bases from J, leaving 11 bases between. This chain's CDR3 is CASRPDRLNTEAFF. The CDR3 region has the DNA TGTGCCAGCAGGCCTGACAGGCTGAACACTGAAGCTTTCTTT.

This clonotype was recorded at least ten times. The V call is TRBV6-5, the J call TRBJ2-7, with D maybe TRBD1 (5 bases). The germline gives CDR1 MNHEY, CDR2 SVGAGI. With 6 bases removed from V and 0 bases from J, the gap between germline ends came to 12 bases. This CDR3 is built from 14 residues. The CDR3 nucleotides are TGTGCCAGCAGGTACGACAGTGGCTCCTACGAGCAGTACTTC. Residues: CASRYDSGSYEQYF.